Listed below are T cell receptor beta chains from one sample, sequenced in a study of T cells in Graves' hyperthyroidism and ophthalmopathy. TCRdb fed the multiplex PCR reads into MiXCR, producing one record per CDR3 protein. The data show hundreds of thousands of distinct CDR3 sequences, about 20% seen once. The sequencing input was blood. These receptors came from a man aged 30 to 45 with Graves' ophthalmopathy. The CDR3 runs from the conserved cysteine through the conserved F or W. D genes are given only for firm matches. For some rows the clone size is stated as once, few or many, or as a class when expanded; others skip it.

>few|TRBJ1-2|NA|TRBV4-1
TGCGCCAGCAGCCAAGTCCAGGGAAGCTATGGCTACACCTTC
CASSQVQGSYGYTF
>NA|TRBJ2-5|NA|TRBV20-1
TGCAGTGCAGGCCGGGGGGAGACCCAGTACTTC
CSAGRGETQYF
>NA|TRBJ2-3|NA|TRBV28
TGTGCCAGCTGGACTAGCACAGATACGCAGTATTTT
CASWTSTDTQYF
>NA|TRBJ2-7|NA|TRBV11-2
TGTGCCAGCAGCCGGAATAGGGGCGGAAGCGCGGCCTACGAGCAGTACTTC
CASSRNRGGSAAYEQYF
>NA|TRBJ1-5|TRBD1|TRBV2
TGTGCCAGCAGTTTGACAGGGGAGGGATATCAGCCCCAGCATTTT
CASSLTGEGYQPQHF
>NA|TRBJ1-1|NA|TRBV20-1
TGCAGTGCTAGAGAGCTGGGACGAACGAACACTGAAGCTTTCTTT
CSARELGRTNTEAFF
>few|TRBJ2-3|NA|TRBV20-1
TGCAGTGCTAGAAACAGACTAGTGGGGACAGATACGCAGTATTTT
CSARNRLVGTDTQYF
>many|TRBJ1-1|NA|TRBV5-1
TGCGCCAGCAGCTCCTCGACAGGAATAATCACTGAAGCTTTCTTT
CASSSSTGIITEAFF
>many|TRBJ2-1|NA|TRBV27
TGTGCCAGCAGTTTGAATTTGGGAGCCTACAATGAGCAGTTCTTC
CASSLNLGAYNEQFF
>many|TRBJ2-2|NA|TRBV12-3/TRBV12-4
TGTGCCAGCAGGTCGGGGCAGGGGACCGGGGAGCTGTTTTTT
CASRSGQGTGELFF
>few|TRBJ2-5|NA|TRBV19
TGTGCCAGTAGGAGCGGCTCGGGAGAGACCCAGTACTTC
CASRSGSGETQYF
>many|TRBJ2-2|NA|TRBV2
TGTGCCAGCAGTCTTTTGGGATCCGGGGAGCTGTTTTTT
CASSLLGSGELFF
>many|TRBJ2-6|NA|TRBV11-1
TGTGCCAGCAGCCTACGAGGCTCTGGGGCCAACGTCCTGACTTTC
CASSLRGSGANVLTF
>NA|TRBJ2-5|TRBD1|TRBV11-1
TGTGCCAGCAGCTTAGATGCAGGGGGCGTAAAGACCCAGTACTTC
CASSLDAGGVKTQYF
>NA|TRBJ2-1|TRBD2|TRBV28
TGTGCCAGCAGCCCGCGGGGGGGCCTTCCCTACAATGAGCAGTTCTTC
CASSPRGGLPYNEQFF
>NA|TRBJ2-1|NA|TRBV12-3/TRBV12-4
TGTGCCAGCAGTTTATTTCCAAATGAGCAGTTCTTC
CASSLFPNEQFF
>few|TRBJ1-1|NA|TRBV5-6
TGTGCCAGTAGCAAATTCGGGGCAACAAACACTGAAGCTTTCTTT
CASSKFGATNTEAFF
>few|TRBJ2-1|NA|TRBV5-1
TGCGCCAGCAGCTCGTATGACCCGGGACTGTTAGGTGAGCAGTTCTTC
CASSSYDPGLLGEQFF
>many|TRBJ2-1|NA|TRBV12-3/TRBV12-4
TGTGCCAGCAGGTACTCAAACTACAATGAGCAGTTCTTC
CASRYSNYNEQFF
>NA|TRBJ2-7|NA|TRBV20-1
TGCAGTGCCGGGACAAACACCTACGAGCAGTACTTC
CSAGTNTYEQYF
>NA|TRBJ2-7|TRBD2|TRBV6-1
TGTGCCAGCAGGGGGGCCGGAGCGGGAGCGTGGGAGCAGTACTTC
CASRGAGAGAWEQYF
>NA|TRBJ2-1|TRBD2|TRBV20-1
TGCAGTGCTAGAAACGTGCCGGGACTAGCGGGAGGGTCCTACAATGAGCAGTTCTTC
CSARNVPGLAGGSYNEQFF
>NA|TRBJ2-1|NA|TRBV5-1
TGCGCCAGCAATAAACAACAACGAGTCTCCTACAATGAGCAGTTCTTC
CASNKQQRVSYNEQFF
>many|TRBJ1-5|TRBD1|TRBV30
TGTGCCTGGAGACAGGGGCCCAATCAGCCCCAGCATTTT
CAWRQGPNQPQHF
>few|TRBJ2-1|NA|TRBV3-1
TGTGCCAGCAGCCAAGGACTCATCGACAATGAGCAGTTCTTC
CASSQGLIDNEQFF
>NA|TRBJ1-5|NA|TRBV28
TGTGCCAGCACCGACCCCAGGAGCAATCAGCCCCAGCATTTT
CASTDPRSNQPQHF
>NA|TRBJ2-3|NA|TRBV10-3
TGTGCCATCAGTGCAGGGGGCACAGATACGCAGTATTTT
CAISAGGTDTQYF
>many|TRBJ2-3|NA|TRBV11-2
TGTGCCAGCAGCTTCCCGGGGGATACGCAGTATTTT
CASSFPGDTQYF
>NA|TRBJ2-7|NA|TRBV20-1
TGCAGTGCTAGAGAAGGGGGCGGCGGGGCCCCCTACGAGCAGTACTTC
CSAREGGGGAPYEQYF
>NA|TRBJ2-7|NA|TRBV10-3
TGTGCCACCGGGGGATCGGGACAGTATCGTTTCGCTAAGGAGCAGTACTTC
CATGGSGQYRFAKEQYF
>few|TRBJ1-1|NA|TRBV27
TGTGCCAGCACTAACGGGGCAGATGAAGCTTTCTTT
CASTNGADEAFF
>many|TRBJ2-1|TRBD2|TRBV2
TGTGCCACCGAGACTAGCGGGAGTCCCCATGAGCAGTTCTTC
CATETSGSPHEQFF
>few|TRBJ2-7|TRBD2|TRBV5-1
TGCGCCAGCAGCTTGGCTAGCGGGGTGGGCGAGCAGTACTTC
CASSLASGVGEQYF
>many|TRBJ1-1|NA|TRBV30
TGTGCCTGGTTTGTTGAGGGGGTCACTGAAGCTTTCTTT
CAWFVEGVTEAFF
>NA|TRBJ2-3|NA|TRBV7-6
TGTGCCAGCAGCTTTCCCACTCGGGACACAAACACAGATACGCAGTATTTT
CASSFPTRDTNTDTQYF
>NA|TRBJ2-7|TRBD1|TRBV18
TGTGCCAGCTCACCTACCGGGACAGGAAGCCTCTACGAGCAGTACTTC
CASSPTGTGSLYEQYF
>few|TRBJ1-2|TRBD1|TRBV29-1
TGCAGCGTTGAAGATAGGGACAGAGATGGCTACACCTTC
CSVEDRDRDGYTF
>NA|TRBJ2-1|NA|TRBV7-3
TGTGCCAGCAGCTTAGGTCCATTTACCACTGAGCAGTTCTTC
CASSLGPFTTEQFF
>few|TRBJ2-7|NA|TRBV24-1
TGTGCCACCAGTGCTCAGGACAGCTACGAGCAGTACTTC
CATSAQDSYEQYF
>NA|TRBJ2-5|NA|TRBV6-1
TGTGCCAGCGCAAGGGGGGGCCACCAAGAGACCCAGTACTTC
CASARGGHQETQYF
>NA|TRBJ2-1|NA|TRBV2
TGTGCCAGCAATAGAGATCAAGAGGGTGAGCAGTTCTTC
CASNRDQEGEQFF
>NA|TRBJ1-1|NA|TRBV27
TGTGCCAGCAGTTTATCAGGGGCGGATGAAGCTTTCTTT
CASSLSGADEAFF
>few|TRBJ2-5|TRBD1|TRBV11-1
TGTGCCAGCAGTGAGGGACAGGGGGCCCCGGGACTGAGGCAAGAGACCCAGTACTTC
CASSEGQGAPGLRQETQYF
>few|TRBJ1-6|TRBD1|TRBV27
TGTGCCAGCAGTTTGACCGGACAGGGGAATTCACCCCTCCACTTT
CASSLTGQGNSPLHF
>many|TRBJ2-3|NA|TRBV28
TGTGCCAGCAGTTTAGACGACAGCCCCTACACAGATACGCAGTATTTT
CASSLDDSPYTDTQYF
>many|TRBJ2-1|NA|TRBV2
TGTGCCAGCAAGACGGACTACTCCTACAATGAGCAGTTCTTC
CASKTDYSYNEQFF
>NA|TRBJ2-3|TRBD2|TRBV19
TGTGCCACAAGGCTAGCGGGAGATACGCAGTATTTT
CATRLAGDTQYF
>NA|TRBJ1-2|NA|TRBV28
TGTGCCAGCAACGAGGGGCCCTATGGCTACACTTTC
CASNEGPYGYTF